The 11 T cell receptor beta chains reported below all come from one sample, sequenced in a study of Tregs in tolerant kidney transplant recipients. These receptors lack a known antigen. Sequencing used immunoSEQ multiplex PCR; TCRdb keeps in-frame clones, though not all of them. The table has approximately 17,000 clones, around 60% seen once; the top ten hold 3.2%. The source material was Tregs from blood cultured with allogeneic cells. The source is a human donor in good health.

This clone came up once. The chain carries TRBV29-1 and TRBJ2-5; 7 bases match TRBD2. Germline V gives CDR1 SQVTM, CDR2 ANQGSEA. Trimming at V came to 3 bases and at J to 0 bases, leaving 7 bases not matched to a gene. The CDR3 is made up of 15 amino acids. DNA for the CDR3: TGCAGCGTTGATAAGTCGGGAGGCAACCAAGAGACCCAGTACTTC. It codes for CSVDKSGGNQETQYF.

This clone was counted between two and nine times. V and J are TRBV10-3 and TRBJ1-1, with 7 positions matching TRBD1. Germline V CDR1 and CDR2: ENHRY, SYGVKD. V was pared by 2 bases and J by 8 bases, with 8 bases of the junction left unmatched. The CDR3 spans 14 residues. The CDR3 coding sequence is TGTGCCATCAGTGAGGGGCCAGGGGGGTCGGAAGCTTTCTTT. Its protein product is CAISEGPGGSEAFF.

This chain links TRBV5-1 with TRBJ1-2; 8 bases are a match to TRBD1. This CDR3 contains 14 residues. Trimming at V came to 4 bases and at J to 5 bases, leaving 7 bases not matched to a gene. The germline V gene encodes CDR1 SGHRS and CDR2 YFSETQ. CDR3 residues: CASSLGQGFYGYTF. In nucleotides, the CDR3 is TGCGCCAGCAGCCTCGGACAGGGATTTTATGGCTACACCTTC.

Relative to its sample, this clone is medium-sized (0.01 to 0.1%). V and J are TRBV7-8 and TRBJ2-2; D ambiguous. V gave up 3 bases and J gave up 0 bases, with 14 bases separating them. There are 17 residues in the CDR3. Germline V gene sequence: CDR1 SGHVS, CDR2 FQNEAQ. CDR3: CASSFSASAANTGELFF. The CDR3 nucleotides are TGTGCCAGCAGCTTTTCCGCCAGCGCAGCGAACACCGGGGAGCTGTTTTTT.

This clone was seen just once. The chain is built from TRBV25-1 and TRBJ2-1; tentative D call: TRBD1 (5 bases). The CDR3 has 15 residues. Germline CDR1 is MGHDK and CDR2 is SYGVNS. The ends were cut back, 1 base at V and 8 bases at J, with 15 bases in the middle. In DNA, the CDR3 is TGTGCCAGCAGTGAATTGGGGCCCCGGGCCGATGAGCAGTTCTTC. Amino acid sequence: CASSELGPRADEQFF.

The J gene is TRBJ2-7, the V gene TRBV29-1; 8 bases map to TRBD1. CDR3 length equals 13 residues. J lost 2 bases, V lost 7 bases, and 7 bases had no gene match. Germline lookup yields CDR1 SQVTM and CDR2 ANQGSEA. The CDR3 DNA follows: TGCAGCGGACGACAGGGGCTAGCCTACGAGCAGTACTTC. Amino acid sequence: CSGRQGLAYEQYF.

This clone was seen only once. The chain joins TRBV2 to TRBJ2-2; the match to TRBD2 covers 12 bases. The germline gives CDR1 SNHLY, CDR2 FYNNEI. V gave up 6 bases and J gave up 5 bases; unmatched junction bases: 7. This CDR3 is 16 amino acids long. CDR3: CASRLAGGLGTGELFF. CDR3 nucleotide sequence: TGTGCCAGCAGACTAGCGGGGGGCCTGGGGACCGGGGAGCTGTTTTTT.

This CDR3 is CASSIRTNTGELFF. Written as DNA, the CDR3 is TGTGCCAGTAGTATAAGGACTAACACCGGGGAGCTGTTTTTT. The rearrangement uses TRBV19 and TRBJ2-2; D perhaps matches TRBD2 (5 bases). CDR3 size: 14 residues. CDR1 is LNHDA and CDR2 is SQIVND in the germline V gene (reference sequence). Trimming pared 2 bases from V and 2 bases from J, leaving 6 bases between.

This sequence joins TRBV7-3 and TRBJ1-1, with 10 bases fitting TRBD1. Germline CDR1 reads SGHTA; CDR2 reads FQGTGA. V gave up 2 bases and J gave up 7 bases; unmatched junction bases: 10. This CDR3 has 16 residues. The CDR3, as DNA: TGTGCCAGCAGCTTAGACCGGGACAGGGGTCCTGGTGAAGCTTTCTTT. It is translated as CASSLDRDRGPGEAFF.

This clone was picked up a small number of times. This chain links TRBV30 with TRBJ1-5, with TRBD1 as a possible D gene (6 bases). CDR1 and CDR2 from the germline V gene are GTSNPN and SVGIG (reference sequence). The CDR3 runs 15 residues. V lost 3 bases, J lost 2 bases, and 14 bases lay in between. The CDR3 is CAWSADRYGNQPQHF. For the CDR3, the DNA is TGTGCCTGGAGCGCGGACAGATATGGCAATCAGCCCCAGCATTTT.

The chain links TRBV4-3 to TRBJ2-5, with D maybe TRBD1 (6 bases). V was pared by 1 base and J by 1 base, with 13 bases between. This CDR3 spans 16 amino acids. Germline CDR1 LGHNA, CDR2 YSLEER. The CDR3 loop reads CASSQGQVGFQETQYF. CDR3 in DNA: TGCGCCAGCAGCCAAGGACAGGTTGGGTTCCAAGAGACCCAGTACTTC.